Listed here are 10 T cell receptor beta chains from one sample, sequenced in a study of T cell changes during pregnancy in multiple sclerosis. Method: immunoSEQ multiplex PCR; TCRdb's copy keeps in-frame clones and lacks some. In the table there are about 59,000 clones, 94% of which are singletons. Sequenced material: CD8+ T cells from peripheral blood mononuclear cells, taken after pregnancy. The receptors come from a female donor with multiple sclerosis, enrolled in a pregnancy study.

CDR3 sequence reads: CAWRPLSNEQFF. Here the CDR3 DNA reads TGTGCCTGGAGGCCTCTCAGCAATGAGCAGTTCTTC. This chain links TRBV30 with TRBJ2-1, with D unresolved. This CDR3 is built from 12 residues. Trimming took 3 bases from V and 6 from J, leaving 9 bases between them. Germline V CDR1 and CDR2: GTSNPN, SVGIG (reference sequence).

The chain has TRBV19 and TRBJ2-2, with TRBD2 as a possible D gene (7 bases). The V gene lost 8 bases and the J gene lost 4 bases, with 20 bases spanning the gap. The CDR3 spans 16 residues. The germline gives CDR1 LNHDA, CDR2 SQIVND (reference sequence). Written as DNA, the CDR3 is TGTGCCAGTCTCGAGAGGGGGAGGGTTTCCACCGGGGAGCTGTTTTTT. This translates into CASLERGRVSTGELFF.

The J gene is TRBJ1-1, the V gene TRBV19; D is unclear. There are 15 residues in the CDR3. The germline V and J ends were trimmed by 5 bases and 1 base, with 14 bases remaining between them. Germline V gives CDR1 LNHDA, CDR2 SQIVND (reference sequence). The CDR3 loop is CASSLEGLANTEAFF. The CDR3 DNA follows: TGTGCCAGTAGTTTGGAGGGTCTGGCGAACACTGAAGCTTTCTTT.

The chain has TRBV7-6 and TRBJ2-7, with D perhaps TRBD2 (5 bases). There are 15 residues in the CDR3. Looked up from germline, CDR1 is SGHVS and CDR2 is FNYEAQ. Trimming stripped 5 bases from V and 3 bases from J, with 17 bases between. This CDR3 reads CASSPVGGLNYEQYF. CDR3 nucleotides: TGTGCCAGCAGCCCGGTCGGCGGGCTAAACTACGAGCAGTACTTC.

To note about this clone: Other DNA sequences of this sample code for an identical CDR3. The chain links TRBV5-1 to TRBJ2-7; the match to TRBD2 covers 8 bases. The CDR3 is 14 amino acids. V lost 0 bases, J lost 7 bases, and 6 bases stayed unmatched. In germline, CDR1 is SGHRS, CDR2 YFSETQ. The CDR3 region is CASSLAGGAREQYF. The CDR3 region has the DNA TGCGCCAGCAGCTTGGCGGGGGGGGCAAGGGAGCAGTACTTC. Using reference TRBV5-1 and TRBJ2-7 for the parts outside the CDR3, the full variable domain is KAGVTQTPRYLIKTRGQQVTLSCSPISGHRSVSWYQQTPGQGLQFLFEYFSETQRNKGNFPGRFSGRQFSNSRSEMNVSTLELGDSALYLCASSLAGGAREQYFGPGTRLTVT.

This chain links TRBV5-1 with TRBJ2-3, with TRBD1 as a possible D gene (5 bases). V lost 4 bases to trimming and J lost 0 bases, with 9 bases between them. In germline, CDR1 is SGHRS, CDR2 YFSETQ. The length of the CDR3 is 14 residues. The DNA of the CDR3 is TGCGCCAGCAGCGGGTGGGGCAGCACAGATACGCAGTATTTT. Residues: CASSGWGSTDTQYF.

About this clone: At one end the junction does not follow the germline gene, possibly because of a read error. The CDR3 sequence: CASSQVYSGGGKEGGYHF. The CDR3 DNA reads TGTGCCAGCAGCCAAGTCTACAGCGGGGGTGGGAAAGAGGGTGGGTACCACTTC. The J gene is TRBJ2-5, the V gene TRBV14; 8 positions match TRBD2. The CDR3 is 18 residues long. Germline V gene lookup returns CDR1 SGHDN and CDR2 FVKESK.

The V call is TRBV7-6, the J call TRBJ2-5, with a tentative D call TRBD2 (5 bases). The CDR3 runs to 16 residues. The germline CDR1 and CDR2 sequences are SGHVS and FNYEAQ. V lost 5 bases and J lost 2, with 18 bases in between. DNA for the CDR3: TGTGCCAGCAGCCCTAGCCCGGACTCACTACAAGAGACCCAGTACTTC. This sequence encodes CASSPSPDSLQETQYF.

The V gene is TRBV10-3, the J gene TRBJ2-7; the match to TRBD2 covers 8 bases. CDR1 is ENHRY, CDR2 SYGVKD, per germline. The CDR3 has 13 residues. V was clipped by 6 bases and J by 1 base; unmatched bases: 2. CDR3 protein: CAIRAGDSYEQYF. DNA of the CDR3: TGTGCCATCAGAGCGGGGGATTCCTACGAGCAGTACTTC.

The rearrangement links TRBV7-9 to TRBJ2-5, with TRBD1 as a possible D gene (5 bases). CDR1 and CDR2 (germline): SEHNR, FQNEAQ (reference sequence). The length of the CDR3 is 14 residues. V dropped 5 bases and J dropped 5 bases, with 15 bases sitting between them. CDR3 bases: TGTGCCAGCAGCCAGGGCGCCGGGTGGGAGACCCAGTACTTC. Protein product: CASSQGAGWETQYF.